A selection of T cell receptor beta chains follows, all from one sample in a study of T cell changes during pregnancy in multiple sclerosis. Profiling relied on immunoSEQ multiplex PCR, and the TCRdb table lists in-frame clones only, not all of them. The data contain around 38,000 clones, about 92% of them seen just once; the ten biggest clones take up around 5.5%. The sequences come from CD8+ T cells from peripheral blood mononuclear cells, collected in the third trimester of pregnancy. These receptors originate from a female donor with multiple sclerosis, enrolled in a pregnancy study. CDR3s include the opening cysteine and the closing phenylalanine or tryptophan. Fields, in order: J gene, CDR3 length, clone size, V gene, D gene, CDR3 protein, CDR3 DNA. The D gene is left open where the match is weak. Where a row states a size, it is once, few, many or the class of an expanded clone; other rows omit it.

TRBJ1-2,13,NA,TRBV5-6,TRBD1,CASSSTGAYGYTF,TGTGCCAGCAGCTCCACAGGGGCCTATGGCTACACCTTC
TRBJ2-1,17,NA,TRBV9,NA,CASSEREVAERYNEQFF,TGTGCCAGCAGCGAAAGAGAAGTAGCGGAGAGATACAATGAGCAGTTCTTC
TRBJ1-1,14,NA,TRBV7-9,NA,CASSYPWADRKAFF,TGTGCCAGCAGCTACCCATGGGCTGACCGGAAGGCTTTCTTT
TRBJ2-1,14,NA,TRBV14,NA,CASSHPSVGNEQFF,TGTGCCAGCAGCCATCCTAGCGTTGGGAATGAGCAGTTCTTC
TRBJ1-1,13,NA,TRBV27,NA,CASSGVGGTEAFF,TGTGCCAGCAGCGGGGTTGGAGGCACTGAAGCTTTCTTT
TRBJ2-6,15,NA,TRBV19,NA,CASSIPGSGANVLTF,TGTGCCAGTAGTATTCCAGGCTCGGGGGCCAACGTCCTGACTTTC
TRBJ2-5,13,NA,TRBV27,NA,CASTGQSRETQYF,TGTGCCAGCACAGGACAATCTAGGGAGACCCAGTACTTC
TRBJ2-7,15,NA,TRBV7-9,TRBD2,CATQPLAGGRYEQYF,TGTGCCACCCAACCCCTAGCGGGAGGGCGCTACGAGCAGTACTTC
TRBJ2-1,16,NA,TRBV2,TRBD2,CASTIGGLGNYNEQFF,TGTGCCAGCACCATCGGGGGACTAGGGAATTACAATGAGCAGTTCTTC
TRBJ1-5,15,NA,TRBV19,TRBD1,CASTPGGASNQPQHF,TGTGCCAGTACCCCAGGGGGCGCGAGCAATCAGCCCCAGCATTTT
TRBJ2-4,15,NA,TRBV29-1,NA,CSVTDSAQKGNIQYF,TGCAGCGTTACCGACAGTGCCCAAAAGGGGAACATTCAGTACTTC
TRBJ2-1,16,once,TRBV15,TRBD2,CATSPHPREGQDEQFF,TGTGCCACCAGCCCCCACCCCCGGGAGGGCCAGGATGAGCAGTTCTTC
TRBJ2-3,15,once,TRBV6-5,NA,CASSSSAGGVDTQYF,TGTGCCAGCAGTTCGTCGGCAGGAGGGGTAGATACGCAGTATTTT
TRBJ2-5,16,NA,TRBV28,TRBD2,CASSLLAGGPGETQYF,TGTGCCAGCAGTTTATTAGCGGGAGGGCCGGGAGAGACCCAGTACTTC
TRBJ2-3,17,NA,TRBV7-8,NA,CASSPIVGEDDTDTQYF,TGTGCCAGCAGCCCTATCGTGGGGGAGGATGACACAGATACGCAGTATTTT
TRBJ2-7,15,NA,TRBV7-8,TRBD1,CASSYPGQHSYEQYF,TGTGCCAGCAGCTACCCGGGACAGCACTCCTACGAGCAGTACTTC
TRBJ1-1,13,NA,TRBV10-3,NA,CAINQGPNTEAFF,TGTGCCATCAATCAGGGGCCGAACACTGAAGCTTTCTTT
TRBJ2-5,15,NA,TRBV5-7,NA,CASSHPDRYRETQYF,TGTGCCAGCAGCCATCCAGACAGGTACCGAGAGACCCAGTACTTC
TRBJ2-2,16,NA,TRBV4-3,TRBD2,CASSQDPSGSNGELFF,TGCGCCAGCAGCCAAGACCCTAGCGGGAGCAATGGGGAGCTGTTTTTT
TRBJ1-2,15,NA,TRBV6-1,NA,CASSEGRTPSYGYTF,TGTGCCAGCAGTGAAGGCAGGACACCAAGCTATGGCTACACCTTC
TRBJ1-4,15,NA,TRBV6-5,NA,CASSYSIQAVEKLFF,TGTGCCAGCAGTTACTCGATACAAGCGGTCGAAAAACTGTTTTTT
TRBJ2-7,12,NA,TRBV7-9,NA,CASSLVAYEQYF,TGTGCCAGCAGCTTAGTAGCCTACGAGCAGTACTTC
TRBJ2-1,19,NA,TRBV7-9,TRBD2,CASSLGTVAGVPSYNEQFF,TGTGCCAGCAGCTTAGGGACCGTAGCGGGAGTACCCTCCTACAATGAGCAGTTCTTC
TRBJ2-7,15,NA,TRBV9,TRBD2,CASSVDGTSGSEQYF,TGTGCCAGCAGCGTAGACGGGACTAGCGGGAGCGAGCAGTACTTC
TRBJ2-1,14,once,TRBV19,TRBD2,CASSTSGPYNEQFF,TGTGCCAGTAGTACTAGCGGGCCTTACAATGAGCAGTTCTTC
TRBJ2-7,15,NA,TRBV15,TRBD1,CATSRDRGLSYEQYF,TGTGCCACCAGCAGAGACAGGGGGTTATCCTACGAGCAGTACTTC
TRBJ2-7,14,NA,TRBV27,TRBD1,CASSLSGTGFEQYF,TGTGCCAGCAGTTTGTCCGGGACAGGGTTCGAGCAGTACTTC
TRBJ2-7,17,once,TRBV7-9,NA,CASSPWMLEPRELEQYF,TGTGCCAGCAGCCCCTGGATGTTGGAGCCTCGGGAGCTCGAGCAGTACTTC
TRBJ2-5,15,NA,TRBV7-9,NA,CASSLLAHSQETQYF,TGTGCCAGCAGCTTATTGGCTCACAGCCAAGAGACCCAGTACTTC
TRBJ1-2,12,NA,TRBV18,TRBD1,CASSVDRDGYTF,TGTGCCAGCTCAGTCGACAGGGATGGCTACACCTTC
TRBJ2-3,15,medium-sized,TRBV6-1,NA,CASSAGEGQTDTQYF,TGTGCCAGCAGTGCGGGAGAAGGTCAGACAGATACGCAGTATTTT
TRBJ2-1,16,NA,TRBV2,TRBD2,CASSVQRGGPYNEQFF,TGTGCCAGCAGTGTTCAGCGGGGAGGCCCCTACAATGAGCAGTTCTTC
TRBJ2-1,16,NA,TRBV7-2,TRBD2,CASSDRLAGGDNEQFF,TGTGCCAGCAGCGACAGACTAGCGGGAGGAGACAATGAGCAGTTCTTC
TRBJ1-2,13,NA,TRBV19,NA,CASSSGEIYGYTF,TGTGCCAGTTCGTCAGGGGAGATCTATGGCTACACCTTC
TRBJ2-5,16,NA,TRBV9,TRBD1,CASSEGTGLYQETQYF,TGTGCCAGCAGCGAGGGGACAGGCTTGTACCAAGAGACCCAGTACTTC
TRBJ2-1,15,NA,TRBV11-2,NA,CASSRRIETRVEQFF,TGTGCCAGCAGCCGGCGGATTGAAACCCGAGTTGAGCAGTTCTTC
TRBJ2-7,15,NA,TRBV10-3,NA,CAISASDPSGLGQYF,TGTGCCATCAGTGCTTCTGACCCCTCGGGTTTGGGGCAGTACTTC
TRBJ1-2,15,NA,TRBV13,TRBD1,CASSSRDSWNYGYTF,TGTGCCAGCAGCTCCCGGGACAGTTGGAACTATGGCTACACCTTC
TRBJ2-5,15,NA,TRBV4-2,TRBD1,CASSRTGGLQETQYF,TGTGCCAGCAGCCGGACAGGGGGTTTACAGGAGACCCAGTACTTC